One sample yielded the 7 T cell receptor beta chains listed below, sequenced in a study of metastatic and nonmetastatic thyroid tumors (dated by TCRdb to 2019 to 2021). No patient had received any treatment before thyroid surgery. The library was generated by PCR. TCRdb lists the instrument as Illumina HiSeq 4000. TCRdb trimmed public reads at Q25 via fastp, called clones via MiXCR and kept in-frame beta chains. Recorded for this sample are about 15,000 clones; just over 30% of them occurred a single time. The top ten constitute 10% of the sample. Sequenced: blood. The receptor source for this set is a female donor with papillary thyroid cancer or a benign thyroid nodule (not recorded which). Some clones in this sample may be carry-over from other donors' samples.

Concerning this clone: An end of the junction differs from the germline gene, which may be a read error. V gene TRBV7-9 combines with J gene TRBJ2-7, with D perhaps given as TRBD1 or TRBD2 (5 bases each). Germline V lookup: CDR1 SEHNR, CDR2 FQNEAQ (reference sequence). CDR3 size: 14 residues. The CDR3 loop reads CTSGFDSGLSEQYF. Here the CDR3 DNA reads TGTACCAGCGGCTTTGACAGTGGCTTAAGCGAGCAGTACTTC.

This clone is judged medium-sized. V usage is TRBV20-1 and J usage is TRBJ2-7; 7 positions agree with TRBD2. V shed 0 bases and J 7 bases; nucleotides not matched to a gene: 6. CDR3 length equals 13 residues. CDR1 is DFQATT, CDR2 SNEGSKA, per germline (reference sequence). This CDR3 reads CSARDREGREQYF. CDR3 nucleotides: TGCAGTGCTAGAGATAGGGAGGGGCGTGAGCAGTACTTC.

The rearrangement joins TRBV24-1 to TRBJ1-6; D gene ambiguous. The CDR3 extends over 21 amino acids. V lost 3 bases, J lost 3 bases, and 26 bases lay in between. Germline CDR1 is KGHDR and CDR2 is SFDVKD. CDR3 sequence reads: CATSDVFRGRLRKLYNSPLHF. DNA of the CDR3: TGTGCCACCAGTGATGTATTTAGAGGACGGCTACGGAAACTCTATAATTCACCCCTCCACTTT.

This clone was seen more than once but under ten times. V usage is TRBV19 and J usage is TRBJ1-2, with D hard to call. Trimming stripped 8 bases from V and 0 bases from J, with 7 bases between. This CDR3 comprises 12 residues. Germline V CDR1 and CDR2: LNHDA, SQIVND (reference sequence). The CDR3 protein is CASGPPNYGYTF. In DNA form, the CDR3 reads TGTGCCAGTGGGCCCCCTAACTATGGCTACACCTTC. Combining the CDR3 with reference TRBV19 and TRBJ1-2 gives the whole variable domain DGGITQSPKYLFRKEGQNVTLSCEQNLNHDAMYWYRQDPGQGLRLIYYSQIVNDFQKGDIAEGYSVSREKKESFPLTVTSAQKNPTAFYLCASGPPNYGYTFGSGTRLTVV.

Relative to its sample, this clone is medium-sized. This chain links TRBV24-1 with TRBJ2-2; D unclear. The V gene's germline CDR1 is KGHDR and CDR2 SFDVKD. This CDR3 comprises 13 residues. Trimming took 5 bases from V and 5 from J, leaving 8 bases between them. CDR3 loop: CATSGSLTGELFF. CDR3 nucleotide sequence: TGTGCCACCAGTGGGTCGTTGACCGGGGAGCTGTTTTTT.

By share, this clone ranks as medium-sized (0.01 to 0.1%). J is TRBJ1-5 and V is TRBV20-1; 9 bases agree with TRBD1. With 3 bases clipped from V and 3 bases from J, the junction kept 6 bases outside the gene matches. The CDR3 runs to 15 residues. Germline CDR1 reads DFQATT; CDR2 reads SNEGSKA (reference sequence). The CDR3 here is CSASRTGADNQPQHF. The CDR3 DNA reads as TGCAGTGCTAGCAGGACAGGGGCTGACAATCAGCCCCAGCATTTT.

This clone is judged medium-sized. The chain joins TRBV6-1 to TRBJ2-1; a weak D match, TRBD1 (5 bases). This CDR3 spans 15 amino acids. V was pared by 7 bases and J by 4 bases, with 17 bases between. Germline V gene lookup returns CDR1 MNHNS and CDR2 SASEGT. The CDR3 spells CASTSSLDIYNEQFF. CDR3 sequence (DNA): TGTGCCAGCACTTCGTCCTTGGACATTTACAATGAGCAGTTCTTC.